The 25 T cell receptor beta chains in this list originate from one sample, sequenced in a study of T cells expressing NK-cell markers. TCRdb processed the 5' RACE reads again and assigns one entry to each CDR3 protein, with no DNA. The sample has about 460,000 distinct CDR3 sequences; the top ten hold 1.4%. Source material: blood T cells: a sorted CD56 or NKG2C T cell subset, CD4+ or CD8+ T cells, or bulk PBMC T cells (not recorded which). The receptors derive from a woman aged 50 to 65 in good health.

The chain couples TRBV9 to TRBJ2-1; TCRdb calls TRBD1, which cannot be checked without DNA. This CDR3 region has 16 residues. Germline CDR1 SGDLS, CDR2 YYNGEE. CDR3 residues: CASSVDNRAYGNEQFF. Combining the CDR3 with reference TRBV9 and TRBJ2-1 gives the whole variable domain DSGVTQTPKHLITATGQRVTLRCSPRSGDLSVYWYQQSLDQGLQFLIQYYNGEERAKGNILERFSAQQFPDLHSELNLSSLELGDSALYFCASSVDNRAYGNEQFFGPGTRLTVL.

V usage is TRBV29-1 and J usage is TRBJ2-1; lacking DNA, the TRBD1 call made by TCRdb goes unchecked. Germline values: CDR1 SQVTM, CDR2 ANQGSEA. The CDR3 loop spans 14 amino acids. This chain's CDR3 is CSVRDRGWDNEQFF.

The V and J genes are TRBV29-1 and TRBJ2-2; TCRdb's D call, TRBD1, is unchecked because there is no DNA. Germline-derived CDR1 and CDR2 are SQVTM and ANQGSEA. The CDR3 contains 13 residues. The CDR3 spells CSVSGADTGELFF.

The genes are TRBV20-1 and TRBJ2-3; TCRdb lists TRBD1, though no DNA is available to test this call. The CDR3 is 13 amino acids. Per germline, CDR1 DFQATT and CDR2 SNEGSKA (reference sequence). The CDR3 sequence: CSAPGTRSDTQYF.

This rearrangement joins TRBV5-5 to TRBJ2-1. The CDR3 runs to 13 residues. In germline, CDR1 is SGHKS, CDR2 YYEKEE (reference sequence). The CDR3 protein is CASSSSAYNEQFF.

V is TRBV5-6 and J is TRBJ2-7; TCRdb proposes TRBD2, but this gene call is untestable without DNA. The length of the CDR3 is 16 residues. Per germline, CDR1 SGHDT and CDR2 YYEEEE. This CDR3 reads CASSSLHWGLSYEQYF.

The chain recombines TRBV6-1 with TRBJ2-3; TCRdb reports TRBD1, a call that lacks DNA to check it against. The CDR3 totals 14 residues. Germline V gene sequence: CDR1 MNHNS, CDR2 SASEGT. The CDR3 spells CASSVGMVPNTQYF.

The rearrangement links TRBV2 to TRBJ2-3; TCRdb calls TRBD1, which cannot be checked without DNA. The CDR3 is 13 residues long. CDR1 is SNHLY and CDR2 is FYNNEI in the germline V gene. The CDR3 reads CASTERGADTQYF.

The chain combines TRBV12-3 or TRBV12-4 with TRBJ2-4. The CDR3 loop spans 11 amino acids. CDR3 residues: CASTSGNIQYF.

V and J are TRBV4-1 and TRBJ2-3; the TRBD2 assignment by TCRdb is unverifiable without DNA. Per the germline V gene, CDR1 is MGHRA and CDR2 is YSYEKL. The CDR3 covers 16 residues. CDR3 region: CASSQDGGPSTDTQYF.

The rearrangement joins TRBV10-2 to TRBJ2-7; TCRdb lists TRBD2, though no DNA is available to test this call. Germline V gives CDR1 WSHSY, CDR2 SAAADI. The CDR3 has 13 amino acids. This chain's CDR3 is CASSGTSGYEQYF.

The chain uses TRBV19 and TRBJ1-1; TCRdb's D call of TRBD1 is untestable without DNA. The CDR3 is 14 amino acids. Germline V gene data show CDR1 as LNHDA and CDR2 as SQIVND (reference sequence). CDR3 in amino acids: CASSMGGQYTEAFF.

The rearrangement joins TRBV20-1 to TRBJ2-1. The CDR3 is 15 amino acids. Germline lookup yields CDR1 DFQATT and CDR2 SNEGSKA (reference sequence). The CDR3 protein is CSARVLAATYNEQFF.

The V and J genes are TRBV20-1 and TRBJ1-6; checking the TCRdb D call of TRBD1 is not possible without DNA. This CDR3 comprises 13 residues. CDR1 and CDR2 from the germline V gene are DFQATT and SNEGSKA (reference sequence). CDR3 amino acids: CSARTDSNSPLHF.

The V and J genes are TRBV28 and TRBJ2-1; the TCRdb D gene call, TRBD2, has no DNA to confirm it. CDR1 and CDR2 (germline): MDHEN, SYDVKM. This CDR3 spans 17 amino acids. CDR3 loop: CASSLRRLAGGYNEQFF. The full variable domain, completed using reference TRBV28 and TRBJ2-1, is DVKVTQSSRYLVKRTGEKVFLECVQDMDHENMFWYRQDPGLGLRLIYFSYDVKMKEKGDIPEGYSVSREKKERFSLILESASTNQTSMYLCASSLRRLAGGYNEQFFGPGTRLTVL.

V and J are TRBV12-3 or TRBV12-4 and TRBJ1-5; absent DNA, TCRdb's TRBD1 call cannot be checked. CDR3 length: 16 amino acids. The CDR3 region is CASSLAMGGEGQPQHF.

V is TRBV5-6 and J is TRBJ2-1. Germline values: CDR1 SGHDT, CDR2 YYEEEE. This CDR3 comprises 14 residues. The CDR3 loop reads CASSRTLTHNEQFF.

This chain joins TRBV11-2 and TRBJ2-1; absent DNA, TCRdb's TRBD1 call cannot be checked. The CDR3 loop spans 16 amino acids. Germline CDR1 SGHAT, CDR2 FQNNGV. The CDR3 here is CASTVGWGGVYNEQFF.

J is TRBJ2-5 and V is TRBV9; without DNA, the TCRdb call of TRBD2 cannot be checked. There are 15 residues in the CDR3. CDR1 and CDR2 from the germline V gene are SGDLS and YYNGEE. The CDR3 is CASSSRVGREATQYF.

The rearrangement uses TRBV7-8 and TRBJ1-5; TCRdb indicates TRBD1, and absent DNA this call remains unverified. The CDR3 contains 15 residues. CDR1 is SGHVS and CDR2 is FQNEAQ in the germline V gene. The CDR3 reads CASSPTGTSNQPQHF.

The chain has TRBV12-3 or TRBV12-4 and TRBJ1-4; TCRdb's assignment of TRBD1 cannot be checked, as there is no DNA. The CDR3 runs to 13 residues. The CDR3 spells CASRTGRYEKLFF.

This sequence joins TRBV20-1 and TRBJ2-3; TCRdb proposes TRBD2, but this gene call is untestable without DNA. This CDR3 comprises 17 residues. Germline CDR1 and CDR2: DFQATT and SNEGSKA (reference sequence). CDR3 sequence: CSATKPIGLAITDTQYF.

The chain employs TRBV15 and TRBJ1-5. This CDR3 region has 15 residues. Germline CDR1 reads LNHNV; CDR2 reads YYDKDF (reference sequence). This CDR3 reads CATSGRTNSNQPQHF.

The chain carries TRBV11-3 and TRBJ2-7. The CDR3 covers 14 residues. CDR1 and CDR2 from the germline V gene are SGHNT and YENEEA. The CDR3 loop is CASRGTPSSYEQYF.

The chain joins TRBV29-1 to TRBJ2-6; TCRdb's D gene call, TRBD1, goes unchecked for lack of DNA. The CDR3 has 14 residues. Germline-derived CDR1 and CDR2 are SQVTM and ANQGSEA. CDR3 sequence reads: CSVSTRPGANVLTF.